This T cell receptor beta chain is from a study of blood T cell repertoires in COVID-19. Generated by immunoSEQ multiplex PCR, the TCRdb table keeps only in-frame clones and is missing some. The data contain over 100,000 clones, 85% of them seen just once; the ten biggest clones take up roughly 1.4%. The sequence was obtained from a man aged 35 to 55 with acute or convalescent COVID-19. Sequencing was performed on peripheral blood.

DNA of the CDR3: TGTGCCAGCTTCGACAGGGGTGGTGAAAAACTGTTTTTT. This codes for CASFDRGGEKLFF. The chain combines TRBV21-1 with TRBJ1-4; whether TRBD1, the table's D call, matches the DNA was not checked. TRBV21-1 constitutes a pseudogene. The CDR3 covers 13 residues.